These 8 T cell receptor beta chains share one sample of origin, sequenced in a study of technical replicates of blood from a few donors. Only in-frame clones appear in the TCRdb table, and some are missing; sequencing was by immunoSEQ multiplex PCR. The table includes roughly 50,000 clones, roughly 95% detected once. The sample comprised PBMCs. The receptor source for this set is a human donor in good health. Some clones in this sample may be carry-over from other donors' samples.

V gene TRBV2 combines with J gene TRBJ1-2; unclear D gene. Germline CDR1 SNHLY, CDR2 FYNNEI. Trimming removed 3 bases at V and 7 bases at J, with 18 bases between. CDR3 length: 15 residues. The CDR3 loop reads CASSDDATLSGGYTF. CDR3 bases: TGTGCCAGCAGTGACGACGCGACCCTGTCGGGTGGCTACACCTTC.

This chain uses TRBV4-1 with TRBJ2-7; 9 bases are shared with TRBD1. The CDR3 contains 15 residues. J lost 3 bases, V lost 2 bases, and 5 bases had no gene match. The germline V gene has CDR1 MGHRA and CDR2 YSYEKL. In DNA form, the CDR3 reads TGCGCCAGCAGCCAACCGGGACAGGGCTACTACGAGCAGTACTTC. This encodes CASSQPGQGYYEQYF.

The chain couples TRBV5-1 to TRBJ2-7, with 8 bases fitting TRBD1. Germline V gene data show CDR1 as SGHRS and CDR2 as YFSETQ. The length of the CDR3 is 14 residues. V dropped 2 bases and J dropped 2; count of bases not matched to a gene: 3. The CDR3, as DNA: TGCGCCAGCAGCTTAGGGACAGGCGCCTACGAGCAGTACTTC. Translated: CASSLGTGAYEQYF.

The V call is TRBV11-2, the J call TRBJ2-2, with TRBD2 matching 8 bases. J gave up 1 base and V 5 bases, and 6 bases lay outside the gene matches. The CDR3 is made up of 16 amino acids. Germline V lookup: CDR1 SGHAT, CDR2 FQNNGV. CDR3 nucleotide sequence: TGTGCCAGCAGCACTCTAGCGGGTCGGAACACCGGGGAGCTGTTTTTT. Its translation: CASSTLAGRNTGELFF.

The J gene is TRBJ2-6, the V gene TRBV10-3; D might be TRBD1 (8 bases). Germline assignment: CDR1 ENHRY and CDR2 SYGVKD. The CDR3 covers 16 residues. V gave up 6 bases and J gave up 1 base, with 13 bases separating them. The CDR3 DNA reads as TGTGCCATCAGCTTACAGGGGGGGTCTGGGGCCAACGTCCTGACTTTC. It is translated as CAISLQGGSGANVLTF.

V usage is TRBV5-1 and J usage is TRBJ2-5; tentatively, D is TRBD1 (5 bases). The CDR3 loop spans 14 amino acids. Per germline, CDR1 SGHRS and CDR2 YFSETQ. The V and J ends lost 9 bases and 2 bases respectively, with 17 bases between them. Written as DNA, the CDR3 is TGCGCCACCCGTCGGCAGGGCCAACAAGAGACCCAGTACTTC. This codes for CATRRQGQQETQYF.

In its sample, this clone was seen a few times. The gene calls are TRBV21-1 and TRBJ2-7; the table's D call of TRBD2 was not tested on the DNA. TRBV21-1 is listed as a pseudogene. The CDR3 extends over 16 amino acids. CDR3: CASSKSEGGSRYEQYF. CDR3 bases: TGTGCCAGCAGCAAATCGGAAGGCGGGAGTAGATACGAGCAGTACTTC.

In nucleotides, the CDR3 is TGTGCCAGCAGTCGACAGGTTAATAATTCACCCCTCCACTTT. Amino acid sequence: CASSRQVNNSPLHF. This chain connects TRBV6-5 to TRBJ1-6; D is perhaps TRBD1 (6 bases). CDR3 size: 14 residues. Germline values: CDR1 MNHEY, CDR2 SVGAGI. The V end was cut by 5 bases, the J end by 5 bases, with 10 bases between.